Sequencing of this TCR beta chain was carried out in a study of tissue T cells after allogeneic stem cell transplantation. Measured with immunoSEQ multiplex PCR; TCRdb has only the in-frame clones, and not every one. The table shows fewer than 9,000 clones, with about 37% occurring only once. Time point: mouse harvest day 14 after allogeneic transplant. Mouse grafts combined 10^7 T-cell-depleted bone marrow cells with 10^6 splenic CD5+ T cells. Mice had MHC-mismatched B6 into BALB/c GVHD, sampled day 7 or 14. Per germline, CDR1 SNHLY and CDR2 FYNGKV (reference sequence). This CDR3 spans 17 amino acids. The V gene lost 0 bases and the J gene lost 3 bases, with 12 bases spanning the gap. A few counts support this clone. All gene names here are mouse names. The observed sequence ends 1 residue before the CDR3 terminus, with the missing tail filled in from the germline J gene.

This chain uses TRBV3 with TRBJ1-6; no reliable D call. Being an ORF, TRBJ1-6 has a function that is uncertain. Sequencing was carried out using skin. The source is a female BALB/c mouse given C57BL/6 T cells with graft-versus-host disease after an allogeneic hematopoietic cell transplant. The CDR3 bases that were read are TGTGCCAGCAGCTTAGCGCGAGGGTGGGACTATAATTCGCCCCTCTAC. This translates into CASSLARGWDYNSPLY. In full, the CDR3 is CASSLARGWDYNSPLYF.